The present entry profiles one T cell receptor (beta chain) with its context. This record comes from a study of blood T cell repertoires in COVID-19. Turning to the study itself: Collection of acute and convalescent COVID-19 samples took place in the United States, Italy and Spain. The analysed material was cDNA or gDNA that came from T cells, B-cell-depleted T cells, or PBMCs.

Source study methods: Amplification from reference gene primers served as the basis for estimated nucleated cell counts. TCRdb's copy holds only in-frame clones and misses some; the assay was immunoSEQ multiplex PCR. The V and J calls and clone size were taken over from that table, and D and trimming were inferred from the DNA. Of 90,000 to 130,000 clones detected, roughly 76% appear once; the ten largest clones hold around 7.3%. This CDR3 is 15 amino acids long. In germline, CDR1 is MGHDK, CDR2 SYGVNS. Trimming removed 4 bases from V and 7 bases from J, with 14 bases in between. The clonotype was recovered from an older woman with acute or convalescent COVID-19. The genes are TRBV25-1 and TRBJ1-6; D ambiguous. The sequenced material came from peripheral blood. Here the CDR3 reads CASSAYEGQNSPLHF. CDR3 sequence (DNA): TGTGCCAGCAGTGCGTATGAGGGTCAGAATTCACCCCTCCACTTT.